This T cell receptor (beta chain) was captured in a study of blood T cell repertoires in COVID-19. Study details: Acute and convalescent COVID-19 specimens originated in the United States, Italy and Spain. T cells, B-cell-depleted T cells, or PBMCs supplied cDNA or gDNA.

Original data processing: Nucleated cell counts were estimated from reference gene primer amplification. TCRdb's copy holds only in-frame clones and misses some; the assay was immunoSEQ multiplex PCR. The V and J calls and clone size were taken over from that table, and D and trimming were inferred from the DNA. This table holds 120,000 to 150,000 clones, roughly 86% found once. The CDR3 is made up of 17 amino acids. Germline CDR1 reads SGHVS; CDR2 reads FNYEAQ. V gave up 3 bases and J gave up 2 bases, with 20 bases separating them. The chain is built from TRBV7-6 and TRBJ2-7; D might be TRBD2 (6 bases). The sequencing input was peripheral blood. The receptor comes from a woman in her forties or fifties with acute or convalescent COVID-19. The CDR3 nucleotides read TGTGCCAGCAGCTTTGGACGACTCGGGGGAGGCCCCTACGAGCAGTACTTC. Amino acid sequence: CASSFGRLGGGPYEQYF.